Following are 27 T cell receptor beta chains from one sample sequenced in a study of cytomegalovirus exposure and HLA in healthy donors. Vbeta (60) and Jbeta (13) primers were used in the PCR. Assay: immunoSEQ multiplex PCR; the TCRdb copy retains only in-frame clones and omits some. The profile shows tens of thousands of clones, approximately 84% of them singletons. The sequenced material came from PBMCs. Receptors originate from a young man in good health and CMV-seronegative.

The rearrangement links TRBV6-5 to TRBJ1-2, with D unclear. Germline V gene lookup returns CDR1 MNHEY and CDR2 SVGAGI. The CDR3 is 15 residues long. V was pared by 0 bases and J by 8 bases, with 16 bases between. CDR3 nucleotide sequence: TGTGCCAGCAGTTACTCCGGACCGACTACAATCGGCTACACCTTC. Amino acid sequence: CASSYSGPTTIGYTF.

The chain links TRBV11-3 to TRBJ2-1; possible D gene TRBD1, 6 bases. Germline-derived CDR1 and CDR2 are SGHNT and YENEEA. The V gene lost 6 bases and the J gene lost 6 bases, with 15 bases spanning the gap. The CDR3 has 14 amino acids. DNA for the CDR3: TGTGCCAGCAGTCAAGAGGCAGGGGCCAATGAGCAGTTCTTC. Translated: CASSQEAGANEQFF.

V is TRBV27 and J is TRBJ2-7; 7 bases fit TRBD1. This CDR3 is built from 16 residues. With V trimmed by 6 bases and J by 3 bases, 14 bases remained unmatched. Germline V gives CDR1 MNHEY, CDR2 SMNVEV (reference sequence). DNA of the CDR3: TGTGCCAGCAGATTTAAAACCGGGACAGCCCGCTACGAGCAGTACTTC. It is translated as CASRFKTGTARYEQYF.

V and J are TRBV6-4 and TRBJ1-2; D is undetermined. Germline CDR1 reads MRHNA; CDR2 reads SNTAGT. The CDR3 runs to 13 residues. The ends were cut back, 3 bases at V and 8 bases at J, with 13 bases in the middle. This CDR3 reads CASSELGGAGYTF. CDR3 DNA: TGTGCCAGCAGTGAGTTAGGAGGCGCAGGCTACACCTTC.

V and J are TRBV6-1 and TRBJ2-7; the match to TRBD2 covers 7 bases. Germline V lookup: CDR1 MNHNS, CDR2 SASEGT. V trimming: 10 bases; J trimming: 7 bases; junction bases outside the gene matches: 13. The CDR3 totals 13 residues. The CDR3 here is CAIGEGRVREQYF. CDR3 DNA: TGTGCCATAGGCGAGGGGAGGGTGCGGGAGCAGTACTTC.

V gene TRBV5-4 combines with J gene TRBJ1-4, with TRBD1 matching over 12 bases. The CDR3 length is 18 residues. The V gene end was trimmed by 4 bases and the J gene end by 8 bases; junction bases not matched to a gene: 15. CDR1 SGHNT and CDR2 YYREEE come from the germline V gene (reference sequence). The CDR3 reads CASSVDVGTGGLREKLFF. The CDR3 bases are TGTGCCAGCAGCGTGGACGTCGGGACAGGGGGCTTAAGGGAAAAACTGTTTTTT.

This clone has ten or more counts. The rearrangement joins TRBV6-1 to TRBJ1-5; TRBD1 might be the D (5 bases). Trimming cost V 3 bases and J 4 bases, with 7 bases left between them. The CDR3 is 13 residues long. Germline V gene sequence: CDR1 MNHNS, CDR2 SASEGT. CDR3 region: CASSETENQPQHF. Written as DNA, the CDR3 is TGTGCCAGCAGTGAGACAGAAAATCAGCCCCAGCATTTT.

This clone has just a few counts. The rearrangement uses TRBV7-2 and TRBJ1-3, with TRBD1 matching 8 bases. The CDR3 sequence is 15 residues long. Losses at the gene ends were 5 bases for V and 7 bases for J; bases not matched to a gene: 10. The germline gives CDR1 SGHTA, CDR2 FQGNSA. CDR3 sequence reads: CASSGAGGTRNTIYF. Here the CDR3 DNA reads TGTGCCAGCAGCGGGGCAGGGGGCACTCGTAACACCATATATTTT.

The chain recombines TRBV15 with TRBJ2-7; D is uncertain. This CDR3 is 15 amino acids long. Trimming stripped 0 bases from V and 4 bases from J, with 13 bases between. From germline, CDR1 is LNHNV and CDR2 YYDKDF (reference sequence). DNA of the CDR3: TGTGCCACCAGCAGAGATCAACAGATACGTTACGAGCAGTACTTC. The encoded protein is CATSRDQQIRYEQYF.

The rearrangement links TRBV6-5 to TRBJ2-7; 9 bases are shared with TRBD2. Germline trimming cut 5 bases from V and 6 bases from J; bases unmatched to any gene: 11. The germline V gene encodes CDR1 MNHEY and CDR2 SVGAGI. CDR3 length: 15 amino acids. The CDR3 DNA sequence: TGTGCCAGCAGTACCCGGGGTAGCGGGAGTTTCGAGCAGTACTTC. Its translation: CASSTRGSGSFEQYF.

CDR3 protein: CASSQSRGRPYEQYF. For the CDR3, the DNA is TGTGCCAGCAGCCAAAGCAGGGGCCGCCCCTACGAGCAGTACTTC. The V gene is TRBV14, the J gene TRBJ2-7; weak D call: TRBD1 (6 bases). Looked up from germline, CDR1 is SGHDN and CDR2 is FVKESK. The CDR3 has 15 residues. Trimming stripped 2 bases from V and 2 bases from J, with 13 bases between.

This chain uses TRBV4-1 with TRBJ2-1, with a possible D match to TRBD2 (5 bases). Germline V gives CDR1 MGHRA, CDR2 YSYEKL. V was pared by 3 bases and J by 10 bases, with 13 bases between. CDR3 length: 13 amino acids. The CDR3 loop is CASSQFRAVEQFF. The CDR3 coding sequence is TGCGCCAGCAGCCAGTTCCGAGCGGTAGAGCAGTTCTTC.

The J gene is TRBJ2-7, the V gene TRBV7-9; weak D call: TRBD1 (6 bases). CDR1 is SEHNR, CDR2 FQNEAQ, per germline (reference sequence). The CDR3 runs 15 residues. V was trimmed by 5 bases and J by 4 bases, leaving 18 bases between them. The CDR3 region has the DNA TGTGCCAGCAGCCCCCGGACAGTAAGTGGTTACGAGCAGTACTTC. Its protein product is CASSPRTVSGYEQYF.

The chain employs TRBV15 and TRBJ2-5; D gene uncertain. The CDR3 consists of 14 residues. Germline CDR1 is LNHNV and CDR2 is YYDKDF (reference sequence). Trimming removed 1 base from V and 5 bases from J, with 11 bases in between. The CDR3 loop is CATSRGGEEETQYF. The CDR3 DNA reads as TGTGCCACCAGCAGAGGAGGTGAGGAGGAGACCCAGTACTTC.

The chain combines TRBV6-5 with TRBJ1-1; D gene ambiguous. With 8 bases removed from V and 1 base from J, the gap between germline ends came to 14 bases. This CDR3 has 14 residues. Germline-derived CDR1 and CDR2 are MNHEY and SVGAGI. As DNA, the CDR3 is TGTGCCAGCCTGGCCGGGATTTCGAACACTGAAGCTTTCTTT. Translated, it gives CASLAGISNTEAFF.

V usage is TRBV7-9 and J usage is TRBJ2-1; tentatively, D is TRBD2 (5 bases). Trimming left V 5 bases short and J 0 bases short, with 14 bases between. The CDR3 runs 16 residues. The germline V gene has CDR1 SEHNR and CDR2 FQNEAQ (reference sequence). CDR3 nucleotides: TGTGCCAGCAGCCCCTTTGGTGGGAGCTCCTACAATGAGCAGTTCTTC. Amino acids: CASSPFGGSSYNEQFF.

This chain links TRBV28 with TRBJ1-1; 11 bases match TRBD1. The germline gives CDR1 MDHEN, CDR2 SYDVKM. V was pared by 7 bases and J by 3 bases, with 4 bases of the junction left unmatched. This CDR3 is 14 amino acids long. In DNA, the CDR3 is TGTGCCAGCACCCTGGACAGGGGGCACACTGAAGCTTTCTTT. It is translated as CASTLDRGHTEAFF.

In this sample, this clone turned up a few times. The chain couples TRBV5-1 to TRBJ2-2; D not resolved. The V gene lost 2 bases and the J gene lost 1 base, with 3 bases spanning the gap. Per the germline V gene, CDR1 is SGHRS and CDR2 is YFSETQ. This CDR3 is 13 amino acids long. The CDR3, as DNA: TGCGCCAGCAGCTTCGGGAACACCGGGGAGCTGTTTTTT. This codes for CASSFGNTGELFF.

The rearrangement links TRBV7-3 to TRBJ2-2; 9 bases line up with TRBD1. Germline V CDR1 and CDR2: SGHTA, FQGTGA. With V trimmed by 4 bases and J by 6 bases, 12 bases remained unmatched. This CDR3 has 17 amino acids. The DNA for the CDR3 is TGTGCCAGCAGCTCACCCCCGGGGACAGGGTTACCCGGGGAGCTGTTTTTT. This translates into CASSSPPGTGLPGELFF.

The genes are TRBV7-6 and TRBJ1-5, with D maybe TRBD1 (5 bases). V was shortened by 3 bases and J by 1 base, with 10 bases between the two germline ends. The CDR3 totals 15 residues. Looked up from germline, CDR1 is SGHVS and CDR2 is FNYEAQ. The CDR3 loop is CASSLGGGSNQPQHF. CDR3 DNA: TGTGCCAGCAGCTTGGGGGGAGGGAGCAATCAGCCCCAGCATTTT.

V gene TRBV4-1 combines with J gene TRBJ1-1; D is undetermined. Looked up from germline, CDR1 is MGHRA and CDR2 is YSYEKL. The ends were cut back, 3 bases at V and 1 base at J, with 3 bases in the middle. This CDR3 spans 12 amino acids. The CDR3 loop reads CASSHKNTEAFF. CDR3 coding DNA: TGCGCCAGCAGCCATAAGAACACTGAAGCTTTCTTT.

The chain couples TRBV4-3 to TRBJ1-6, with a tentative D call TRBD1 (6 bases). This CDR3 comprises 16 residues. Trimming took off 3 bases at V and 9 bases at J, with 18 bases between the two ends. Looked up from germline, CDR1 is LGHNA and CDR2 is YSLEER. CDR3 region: CASSQRHRVDGSPLHF. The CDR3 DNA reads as TGCGCCAGCAGCCAGCGACACAGGGTCGACGGTTCACCCCTCCACTTT.

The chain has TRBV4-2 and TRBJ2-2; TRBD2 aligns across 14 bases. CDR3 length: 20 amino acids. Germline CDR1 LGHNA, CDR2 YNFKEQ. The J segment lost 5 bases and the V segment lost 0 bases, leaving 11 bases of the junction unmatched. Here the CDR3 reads CASSQDNGGLAGVRTGELFF. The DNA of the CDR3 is TGTGCCAGCAGCCAAGATAACGGGGGACTAGCGGGAGTAAGGACCGGGGAGCTGTTTTTT.

As DNA, the CDR3 is TGTGCCAGCAGCTTAGTAGGGGGAAATGAGCAGTTCTTC. This encodes CASSLVGGNEQFF. This chain connects TRBV7-2 to TRBJ2-1, with a weak D call TRBD1 (6 bases). The germline V gene has CDR1 SGHTA and CDR2 FQGNSA. Trimming took off 1 base at V and 7 bases at J, with 8 bases between the two ends. The CDR3 is 13 amino acids.

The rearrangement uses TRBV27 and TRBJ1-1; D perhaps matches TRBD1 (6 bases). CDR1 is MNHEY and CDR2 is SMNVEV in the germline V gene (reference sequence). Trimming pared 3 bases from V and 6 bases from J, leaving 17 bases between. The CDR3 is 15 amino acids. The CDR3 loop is CASSFGGRAWAEAFF. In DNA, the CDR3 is TGTGCCAGCAGTTTTGGGGGCAGGGCGTGGGCTGAAGCTTTCTTT.

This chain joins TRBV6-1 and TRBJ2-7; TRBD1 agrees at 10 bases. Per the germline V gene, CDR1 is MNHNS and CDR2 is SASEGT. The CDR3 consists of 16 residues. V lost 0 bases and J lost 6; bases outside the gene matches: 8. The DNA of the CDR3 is TGTGCCAGCAGTGAAGCGGGGACCGGGACAGGGGCCGAGCAGTACTTC. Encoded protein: CASSEAGTGTGAEQYF.

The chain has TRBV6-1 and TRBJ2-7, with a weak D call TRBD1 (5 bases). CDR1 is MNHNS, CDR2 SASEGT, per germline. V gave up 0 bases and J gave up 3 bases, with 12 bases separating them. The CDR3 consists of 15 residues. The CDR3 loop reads CASSEASTAYYEQYF. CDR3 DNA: TGTGCCAGCAGTGAAGCTTCGACAGCCTACTACGAGCAGTACTTC.